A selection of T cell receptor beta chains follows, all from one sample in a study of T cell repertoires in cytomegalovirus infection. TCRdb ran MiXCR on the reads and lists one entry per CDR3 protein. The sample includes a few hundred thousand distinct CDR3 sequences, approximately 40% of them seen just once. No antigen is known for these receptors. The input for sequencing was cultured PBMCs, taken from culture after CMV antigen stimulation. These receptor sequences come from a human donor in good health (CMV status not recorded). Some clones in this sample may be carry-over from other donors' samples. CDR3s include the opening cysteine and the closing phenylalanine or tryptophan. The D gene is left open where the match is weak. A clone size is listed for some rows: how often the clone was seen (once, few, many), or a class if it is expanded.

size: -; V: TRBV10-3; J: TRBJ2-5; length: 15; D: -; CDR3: CAISDTGQSQETQYF; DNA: TGTGCCATCAGTGATACCGGACAGAGCCAAGAGACCCAGTACTTC
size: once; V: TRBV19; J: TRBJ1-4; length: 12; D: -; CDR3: CASSIVHEKLFF; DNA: TGTGCCAGTAGTATAGTTCACGAGAAACTGTTTTTT
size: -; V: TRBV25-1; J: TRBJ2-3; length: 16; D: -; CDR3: CASSEHGRKTTDTQYF; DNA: TGTGCCAGCAGTGAACATGGAAGGAAGACCACAGATACGCAGTATTTT
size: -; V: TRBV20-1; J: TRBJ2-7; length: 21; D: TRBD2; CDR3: CSASASRGRTSGSERRYEQYF; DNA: TGCAGTGCTAGTGCGTCCCGGGGACGGACTAGCGGGAGTGAGCGCCGATACGAGCAGTACTTC
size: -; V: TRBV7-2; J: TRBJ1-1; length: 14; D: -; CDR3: CASSLAEDSLEAFF; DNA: TGTGCCAGCAGCTTAGCCGAGGACAGTCTTGAAGCTTTCTTT
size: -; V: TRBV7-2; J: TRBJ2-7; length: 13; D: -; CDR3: CASSPPGRYEQYF; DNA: TGTGCCAGCAGCCCCCCAGGCCGGTACGAGCAGTACTTC
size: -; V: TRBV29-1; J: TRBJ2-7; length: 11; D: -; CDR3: CSVAQSYEQYF; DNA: TGCAGCGTTGCACAGAGCTACGAGCAGTACTTC
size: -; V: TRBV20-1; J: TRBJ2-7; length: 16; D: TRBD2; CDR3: CSARDLKSGSKYEQYF; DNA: TGCAGTGCTAGAGATCTCAAGAGCGGGAGTAAATACGAGCAGTACTTC
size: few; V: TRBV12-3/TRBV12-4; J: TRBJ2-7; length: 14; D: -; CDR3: CASGVGGSPYEQYF; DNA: TGTGCCAGCGGAGTTGGGGGTAGCCCCTACGAGCAGTACTTC
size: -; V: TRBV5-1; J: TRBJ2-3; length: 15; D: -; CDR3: CASSYGGASTDTQYF; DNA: TGCGCCAGCAGCTACGGGGGAGCTAGCACAGATACGCAGTATTTT
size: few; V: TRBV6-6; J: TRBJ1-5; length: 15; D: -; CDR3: CASSPGARGDQPQHF; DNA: TGTGCCAGCAGTCCGGGGGCCCGCGGGGATCAGCCCCAGCATTTT
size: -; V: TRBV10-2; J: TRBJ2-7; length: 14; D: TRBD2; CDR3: CASRLAGVSDEQYF; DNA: TGCGCCAGTCGACTAGCGGGGGTATCCGACGAGCAGTACTTC
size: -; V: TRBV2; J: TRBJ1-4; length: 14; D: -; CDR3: CASRDRPEGEKLFF; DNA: TGTGCCAGCAGAGATCGACCTGAGGGTGAAAAACTGTTTTTT
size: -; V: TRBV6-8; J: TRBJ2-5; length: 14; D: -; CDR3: CASSYRARQETQYF; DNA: TGTGCCAGCAGTTATCGGGCGAGGCAAGAGACCCAGTACTTC
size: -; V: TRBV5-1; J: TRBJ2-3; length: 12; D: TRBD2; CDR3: CASTDSGDTQYF; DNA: TGCGCCAGCACGGATAGCGGGGATACGCAGTATTTT
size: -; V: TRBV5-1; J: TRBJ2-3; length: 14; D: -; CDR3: CASSLQRATDTQYF; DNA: TGCGCCAGCAGCCTCCAGCGGGCCACAGATACGCAGTATTTT
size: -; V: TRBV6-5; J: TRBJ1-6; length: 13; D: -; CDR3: CASSYWGNSPLHF; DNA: TGTGCCAGCAGTTACTGGGGGAATTCACCCCTCCACTTT
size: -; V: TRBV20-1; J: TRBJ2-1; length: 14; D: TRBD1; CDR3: CSVHRGWDYNEQFF; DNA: TGCAGTGTCCACAGGGGTTGGGACTACAATGAGCAGTTCTTC
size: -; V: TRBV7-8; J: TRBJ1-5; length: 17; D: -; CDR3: CTSSLPRHSRGNQPQHF; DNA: TGTACCAGCAGCTTACCCAGGCACAGCCGGGGGAATCAGCCCCAGCATTTT
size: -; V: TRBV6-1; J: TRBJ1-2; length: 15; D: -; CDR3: CASDHWGGHNYGYTF; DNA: TGTGCCAGCGACCATTGGGGGGGACATAACTATGGCTACACCTTC
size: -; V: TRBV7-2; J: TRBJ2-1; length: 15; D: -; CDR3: CASSPPPGVYNEQFF; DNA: TGTGCCAGCAGCCCCCCGCCGGGAGTTTACAATGAGCAGTTCTTC
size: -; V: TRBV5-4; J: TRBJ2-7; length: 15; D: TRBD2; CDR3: CASSEAGASSYEQYF; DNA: TGTGCCAGCAGCGAAGCGGGGGCCAGCTCCTACGAGCAGTACTTC